This section outlines one TCR beta chain sequence together with its context. The specificity of this receptor is unknown. One base away there is no much larger clone; base qualities are not given. The method was the immunoSEQ multiplex PCR assay. A mixture of 60 forward primers for TCR Vbeta segments and 13 reverse primers for TCR Jbeta segments was used in the multiplex PCR. The CDR3 region of rearranged TCR beta genes was amplified from genomic DNA with a multiplex PCR assay. Amplified TCR beta libraries were sequenced as 87-base-pair reads on the Illumina HiSeq System. For the original study's pipeline: Across the 600 to 700 repertoires, a later analysis counted roughly 77 million unique TCR beta chains, around 11 million of which were shared by at least two donors. A nearest-neighbor algorithm error-corrected the raw reads and collapsed the reads into unique sequences, merging closely related sequences to remove PCR and sequencing errors. To assign V, D and J gene segments, CDR3 sequences were aligned to IMGT reference sequences. Each retained sequence needed at least a six-nucleotide match to both a V gene segment and a J gene segment. A rearrangement counted as productive if the CDR3 had no stop codons and remained in frame with V and J, and every other rearrangement counted as non-productive. Following IMGT convention, CDR3 was defined as the stretch from the second conserved V-encoded cysteine up to the conserved J-encoded phenylalanine. Sequences without an unambiguous match to a single V gene segment were excluded from the earlier analysis of about 600 of the donors. In an earlier analysis of a few hundred of the donors, V segments were called functional above 56.7% productive rearrangements and were called segregating when the between-donor standard deviation exceeded 5%. A statistical classification framework was built for diagnosing cytomegalovirus status from the catalog of TCR beta chain sequences. In a later analysis, V and J genes were assigned by comparing TCR nucleotide sequences against IMGT/GENE-DB human TR gene sequences. Using the TCRdist pipeline, a later analysis assigned CDR3 sequences along with most-parsimonious VDJ recombination scenarios. In a later analysis, every TCR beta chain was defined by the combination of its CDR3 amino acid sequence and its V-gene family, and reads without a unique V-gene family were dropped. To address suspected cross-contamination and a sequencing artifact, a later analysis removed 550 to 750 highly shared, low-generation-probability nucleotide sequences. In a later analysis, a clonal expansion index was calculated for each public chain from normalized within-repertoire ranks of inferred template counts. In a later analysis, generation probabilities were computed using a VDJ recombination model fitted to out-of-frame rearrangements, and the results were checked against IGoR. A later analysis scored TCR-TCR, TCR-HLA and TCR-CMV co-occurrence with hypergeometric tests, applying a repertoire-size bias correction to TCR pairs. A later analysis estimated false discovery rates by permuting HLA or CMV assignments 20 times. A later analysis grouped co-occurring TCRs with DBSCAN, adding TCRdist sequence similarity when clustering within HLA-allele-positive subsets. Repertoires with fewer than 30,000 or more than 120,000 public chains were left out of co-occurrence clustering, as were five repertoires with anomalous nucleotide sharing. What TCRdb holds here is the immuneACCESS table cut down to in-frame rearrangements. Part of the clones is not present; checked against another copy, under half of the missing clones reflect an unresolved V gene, and the others are unexplained. V and J calls and clone size are given by that table; D and trimming were obtained from the DNA. The sample profile shows around 120,000 clones; around two thirds of them were found once. The ten top clones hold 8.5% to 9.5% of the sample.

The data derive from a study of cytomegalovirus exposure and HLA in healthy donors (dated by TCRdb to about 2017). With respect to the entire study: An earlier analysis of approximately 590 of the donors reported approximately 300 Gb of sequence data and about 100 million unique TCR beta sequences from 150 million to 200 million T cells. A later genetic analysis took genome-wide SNP genotypes for 398 of the 666 donors and used that subset as a discovery cohort. Rather than using new phenotypic data, the later analysis identified candidate immune exposures from TCR beta sequences and from how often those sequences occurred across donors. Across roughly 420 genotyped donors of the cohort, an average of about 240,000 unique TCR beta nucleotide sequences per donor were sequenced, and roughly 18% of those sequences were non-productive. Every repertoire in the discovery cohort had been generated on one and the same sequencing platform. Donor age, sex, ethnicity and CMV serostatus were compiled alongside the repertoire data. Using immunosequencing, the study profiled T cell repertoires from roughly 650 subjects and related those repertoires to cytomegalovirus serostatus. The study aimed to test whether cataloging public T cell receptors could reveal signatures of past pathogen exposure. Typing coverage varied by locus: roughly 629-630 donors for A, B, C, DRB1 and DQB1; roughly 520 for DQA1; over 600 for DPA1; 400 to 480 for DPB1. The genetic ancestry cluster associated with self-reported Caucasian donors included about 84% of the 398 genotyped donors. An early release that covered approximately 600 HLA-typed donors contained approximately 300 gigabases of sequencing data and some 87 million unique TCR sequences. Along with the approximately 700-subject first cohort, a separate validation cohort of approximately 110 different subjects was used. Class I and class II HLA loci were covered by the typing at four-digit resolution. To predict cytomegalovirus infection status, the study combined high-throughput TCR immunosequencing, statistical association of individual TCRs with disease status, and machine learning. Four or five DR-DQ haplotypes were handled as single units for association and clustering because linkage in the cohort was strong. An earlier analysis of some 500 of the donors applied high-throughput TCR beta sequencing to assess whether each TCR beta V gene segment acted as functional or pseudogenic. In a later analysis, previously published TCR beta repertoires from several hundred donors were re-analyzed and high-resolution HLA genotyping was added so that TCR occurrence patterns could be studied.

In total, 500 to 700 healthy bone marrow donors made up the cohort. All cohort members were sampled while nominally healthy, although unrecorded immune exposures were likely present. The donor tested CMV seropositive, placing the donor among the 289 seropositive members of the cohort. Every donor gave a peripheral blood sample, and the peripheral blood mononuclear cells from that sample were used for TCR beta sequencing. The Qiagen DNeasy Blood Extraction Kit was used to extract genomic DNA from the blood cell samples. The paper as a whole reports these results and caveats: Because counts were too low, under 20 rarely observed V segments, including chromosome 9 orphons, were left out of the earlier analysis of 587 of the donors. The classifier was reported to diagnose cytomegalovirus status with high specificity and sensitivity in both the original and validation cohorts. At a false discovery rate of 0.05, a later analysis linked around 15,000 TCR beta sequences to specific HLA alleles. A later genetic analysis reported fewer N-insertions in productive TCRs among donors in an Asian-associated ancestry cluster than the roughly 650-donor mean. The sequencing pipeline was judged likely to have produced a cluster of highly shared sequence variants as a technical artifact. V-gene and J-gene trimming of TCR beta chains was associated with a missense DCLRE1C variant in a later genetic analysis, and the association was replicated in an independent cohort. In this cohort, only TCR beta chains were sequenced, and detectable features were limited by the absence of alpha or paired-chain data. While some public TCRs were present in many individuals, most TCR sequences turned up only very rarely across donors. In vitro tests confirmed that a few of the cytomegalovirus-associated TCR beta chains recognize cytomegalovirus antigens. An earlier analysis of approximately 500 of the donors showed that most TCR beta V segments appeared in productive rearrangements either about 90% or about 30% of the time, which broadly matched IMGT annotations. Presence/absence analyses assumed roughly uniform sequencing depth across donors, an assumption that may not hold. In a later analysis, TCR association rates were found to vary across HLA loci, with the most associated TCRs seen for DRB1 alleles and the fewest for HLA-C alleles. Several of the top co-occurrence clusters appeared to be linked to parvovirus B19, influenza, CMV and Epstein-Barr virus, according to a later analysis. Correlated functional status among segregating V segments might reflect linkage disequilibrium, but an unknown experimental factor could not be ruled out. According to a later analysis, most CMV-associated TCR beta chains appeared to be HLA-restricted, and the HLA associations seemed to be driven largely by CMV exposure. A further reported finding was that TCR beta sequences accurately predicted the HLA-A and HLA-B alleles for most subjects in the first cohort. Immune exposure information for the cohort was limited to CMV serostatus. The authors suggested that the approach could potentially be extended to other disease states and immunological phenotypes. Because some donors lacked HLA typing at each locus, the association tests relied only on the typed subset. In a later analysis, HLA-associated TCR beta chains were found to be more clonally expanded and to have lower generation probabilities than equally common non-associated chains. In the study, 150 to 200 TCR beta chains were listed as associated with cytomegalovirus. Some IMGT-functional V segments, including TRBV6-2 and TRBV6-3, could not be distinguished by the 87-base-pair reads and were therefore excluded. Strong co-occurrence of HLA alleles, especially DR and DQ, made assigning TCR associations to individual alleles difficult.

There are 18 amino acids in the CDR3, from cysteine to phenylalanine inclusive. The sequence is cut down to CDR3 DNA, 54 bases in frame from base 1. The trim is 5 bases for V and 2 bases for J, with a gap of 24 bases between the germline ends. Looking up the germline V gene yields CDR1 SGHTA and CDR2 FQGTGA. The sample consisted of PBMCs. The sequence was collected from a middle-aged woman in good health and CMV-seropositive. The chain couples TRBV7-3 to TRBJ2-5; confidence is insufficient to name the D gene. The CDR3 corresponds to CASSRLGLLLSRQETQYF. The nucleotides are TGTGCCAGCAGCCGATTGGGTTTGCTTTTATCGCGGCAAGAGACCCAGTACTTC.